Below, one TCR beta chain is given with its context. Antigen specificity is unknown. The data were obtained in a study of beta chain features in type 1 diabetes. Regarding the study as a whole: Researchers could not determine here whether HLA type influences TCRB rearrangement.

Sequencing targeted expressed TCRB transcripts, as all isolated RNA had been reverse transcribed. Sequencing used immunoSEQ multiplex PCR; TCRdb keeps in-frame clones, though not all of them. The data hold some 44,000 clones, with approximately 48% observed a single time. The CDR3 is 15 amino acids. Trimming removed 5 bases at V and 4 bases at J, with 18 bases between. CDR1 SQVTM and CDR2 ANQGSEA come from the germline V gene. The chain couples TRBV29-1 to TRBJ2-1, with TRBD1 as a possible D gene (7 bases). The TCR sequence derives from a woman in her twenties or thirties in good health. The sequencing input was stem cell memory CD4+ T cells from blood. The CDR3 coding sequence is TGCAGCGTTAGGGCAGAGGCAGGGGGGTACAATGAGCAGTTCTTC. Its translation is CSVRAEAGGYNEQFF.